This T cell receptor beta chain stems from a study of CXCR3-negative and CXCR3-positive naive CD8 T cells. Study-level findings and limits: Naive CXCR3-positive and CXCR3-negative cells shared TRBV-TRBJ usage; memory cells diverged. Naive cells positive for CXCR3 carried more hydrophobic TRB CDR3s than CXCR3-negative ones. TCR interaction strength was inferred from TRB CDR3 physicochemistry, as CD5 matched across naive subsets.

Details on this clonotype: The antigen remains undetermined.

It was by 5' RACE with UMI labels that the TRB cDNA libraries were prepared. TCRdb re-called the 5' RACE reads; one entry per CDR3 protein, DNA not given. The table counts some 47,000 distinct CDR3 sequences; approximately 0.56% lies in the top ten. This CDR3 region has 12 residues. CDR1 and CDR2 (germline): SQVTM, ANQGSEA. J is TRBJ2-5 and V is TRBV29-1; absent DNA, TCRdb's TRBD1 call cannot be checked. This sequence originates from a human donor in good health. Some clones in this sample may be carry-over from other donors' samples. Sequenced input: naive CXCR3+ CD8+ T cells from blood. As for subset: CD45RO-CCR7+CD27+CD95- naive CD8+ T cells expressing CXCR3 (TNR3+). The CDR3: CSVDGGVETQYF.